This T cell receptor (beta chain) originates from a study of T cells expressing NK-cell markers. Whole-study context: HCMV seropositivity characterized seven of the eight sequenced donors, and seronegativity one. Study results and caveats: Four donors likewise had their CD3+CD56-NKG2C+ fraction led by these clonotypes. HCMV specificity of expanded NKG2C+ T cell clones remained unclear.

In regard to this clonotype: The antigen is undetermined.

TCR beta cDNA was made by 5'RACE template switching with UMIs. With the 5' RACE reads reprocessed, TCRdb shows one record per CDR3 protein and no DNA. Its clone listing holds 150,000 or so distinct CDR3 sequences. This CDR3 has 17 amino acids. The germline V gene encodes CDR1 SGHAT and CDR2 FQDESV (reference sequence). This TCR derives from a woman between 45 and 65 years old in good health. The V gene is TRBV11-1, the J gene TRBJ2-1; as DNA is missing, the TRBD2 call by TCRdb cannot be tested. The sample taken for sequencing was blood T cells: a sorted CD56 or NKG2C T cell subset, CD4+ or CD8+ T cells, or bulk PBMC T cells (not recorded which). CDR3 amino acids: CASSYPLAGSSYNEQFF. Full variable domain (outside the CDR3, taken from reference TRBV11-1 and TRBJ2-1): EAEVAQSPRYKITEKSQAVAFWCDPISGHATLYWYRQILGQGPELLVQFQDESVVDDSQLPKDRFSAERLKGVDSTLKIQPAELGDSAMYLCASSYPLAGSSYNEQFFGPGTRLTVL.